This TCR beta chain comes out of a study of Ad26.COV2.S vaccination and SARS-CoV-2 variants. Profiled with immunoSEQ multiplex PCR; TCRdb holds only in-frame clones, not every one. Of 300,000 to 400,000 clones listed, about nine tenths are singletons. Regarding treatment: around 19 received Ad26.COV2.S at low or high dose, single or two shots; 5 received placebo; per-sample allocation not given. Sampling was done on day 63 after the first vaccine or placebo injection. V dropped 2 bases and J dropped 5 bases, with 18 bases sitting between them. CDR3 length: 16 residues. Germline lookup yields CDR1 MNHEY and CDR2 SVGAGI.

The sequenced sample was peripheral blood, obtained in a trial of Ad26.COV2.S vaccine versus placebo. The chain recombines TRBV6-5 with TRBJ2-5; TRBD2 might be the D (5 bases). This sequence originates from a person between 18 and 65 years old who received the Ad26.COV2.S COVID-19 vaccine or a placebo. CDR3 residues: CASSYTPQQGGETQYF. CDR3 nucleotides: TGTGCCAGCAGTTACACCCCACAGCAAGGCGGGGAGACCCAGTACTTC.